This T cell receptor (beta chain) emerged from a study of T cell repertoires in cytomegalovirus infection. About the study: Used in the study were CMV epitopes, some recently identified and HLA-C-restricted, others well-studied and HLA-B-restricted. CMV infection plus the matching HLA type was flagged by public TCR beta signatures.

In TCRdb, the reads were re-called with MiXCR into one record per CDR3 protein. In the table there are 250,000 to 400,000 distinct CDR3 sequences, 20% to 30% of which are singletons. The CDR3 runs 15 residues. V was trimmed by 3 bases and J by 1 base, leaving 13 bases between them. Germline V CDR1 and CDR2: SGHDT, YYEEEE. General observations from the study: Pooled public TCR beta family frequency picked out CMV carriers with the relevant HLA. Dominant in the ex vivo response were TCR beta clonotypes restricted by HLA-C and specific for CMV.

This clonotype has only a few counts. As yet, its antigen is unknown. The rearrangement uses TRBV5-6 and TRBJ2-5; D gene unclear. This clonotype was obtained from a human donor in good health (CMV status not recorded). Some clones in this sample may be carry-over from other donors' samples. Material: cultured PBMCs, obtained from culture after CMV antigen stimulation. DNA for the CDR3: TGTGCCAGCAGCTACCGGACCCTGCGCCAAGAGACCCAGTACTTC. It translates to CASSYRTLRQETQYF. The variable domain in full, with the rest retrieved from reference TRBV5-6 and TRBJ2-5, is DAGVTQSPTHLIKTRGQQVTLRCSPKSGHDTVSWYQQALGQGPQFIFQYYEEEERQRGNFPDRFSGHQFPNYSSELNVNALLLGDSALYLCASSYRTLRQETQYFGPGTRLLVL.